This entry lists 5 T cell receptor beta chains sequenced from one sample in a study of metastatic and nonmetastatic thyroid tumors. TCRdb called clones again from the PCR reads with MiXCR. In the table there are 25,000 to 35,000 clones, 4% of which are singletons. Nobody among the patients had been given any treatment before thyroid surgery. The sample taken for sequencing was blood. Receptors originate from a female donor with papillary thyroid cancer or a benign thyroid nodule (not recorded which). Some clones in this sample may be carry-over from other donors' samples.

This clone occurred many times. CDR3 in DNA: TGTGCCAGCAGTGAACGAGGGGTCGGAAAACTGTTTTTT. Translating gives CASSERGVGKLFF. The rearrangement uses TRBV6-1 and TRBJ1-4, with D possibly being TRBD1 (5 bases). CDR1 is MNHNS and CDR2 is SASEGT in the germline V gene. The CDR3 length is 13 residues. The V end lost 2 bases, the J end lost 10 bases, and 11 bases lay between the germline ends.

This clone was observed a handful of times. The chain links TRBV12-3 or TRBV12-4 to TRBJ1-1, with a possible D match to TRBD1 (5 bases). The V and J ends lost 5 bases and 6 bases respectively, with 10 bases between them. The CDR3 sequence is 12 residues long. CDR3 in amino acids: CASSQGVAEAFF. The CDR3 region has the DNA TGTGCCAGCAGTCAGGGTGTCGCTGAAGCTTTCTTT.

This clone was detected a few times. The V gene is TRBV9, the J gene TRBJ1-1, with D possibly TRBD1 on 5 matching bases. Per germline, CDR1 SGDLS and CDR2 YYNGEE. There are 14 residues in the CDR3. With 8 bases removed from V and 1 base from J, the gap between germline ends came to 15 bases. This chain's CDR3 is CASDRWGSNTEAFF. The CDR3 DNA reads as TGTGCCAGTGACCGATGGGGGTCGAACACTGAAGCTTTCTTT.

This clone was seen a handful of times. The rearrangement uses TRBV2 and TRBJ1-2; D is perhaps TRBD1 (5 bases). Germline V gives CDR1 SNHLY, CDR2 FYNNEI. V lost 4 bases, J lost 4 bases, and 10 bases lay in between. The CDR3 is made up of 13 amino acids. The CDR3 loop reads CASSVRAGYGYTF. In nucleotides, the CDR3 is TGTGCCAGCAGTGTCAGGGCGGGCTATGGCTACACCTTC.

The rearrangement joins TRBV11-2 to TRBJ2-2, with D tentatively TRBD1 (6 bases). The CDR3 is 15 amino acids. Germline V lookup: CDR1 SGHAT, CDR2 FQNNGV. The V end lost 5 bases, the J end lost 2 bases, and 12 bases lay between the germline ends. The CDR3 is CASSVLTGNTGELFF. CDR3 sequence (DNA): TGTGCCAGCAGCGTCTTGACAGGAAACACCGGGGAGCTGTTTTTT.